This is a list of T cell receptor beta chains from one sample in a study of cytomegalovirus exposure and HLA in healthy donors. Generated by immunoSEQ multiplex PCR, the TCRdb table keeps only in-frame clones and is missing some. The table lists roughly 120,000 clones, about 81% of them singletons. Material: PBMCs. All receptors derive from a woman in her 30s in good health and CMV-seronegative. Each CDR3 is given with its conserved first and last residue. The order of the fields is V gene, J gene, D gene, clone size, CDR3 protein, CDR3 DNA. A D gene is named only where the DNA matches it firmly. Only some rows state a clone size, as once, few, many or a class for expanded clones.

TRBV4-2	TRBJ2-5	TRBD1	-	CASSQEPRDRGVETQYF	TGTGCCAGCAGCCAAGAGCCCCGGGACAGGGGGGTAGAGACCCAGTACTTC
TRBV27	TRBJ1-5	TRBD1	-	CASSPGTGDQPQHF	TGTGCCAGCAGTCCTGGGACAGGGGATCAGCCCCAGCATTTT
TRBV21-1	TRBJ1-2	-	-	CASQLHDREGGYTF	TGTGCCAGCCAACTGCACGACAGGGAAGGTGGCTACACCTTC
TRBV6-1	TRBJ1-1	TRBD1	-	CASKPGDRYTEAFF	TGTGCCAGCAAACCTGGGGACAGATACACTGAAGCTTTCTTT
TRBV7-2	TRBJ2-1	-	-	CASSLTGSNEQFF	TGTGCCAGCAGCTTAACCGGGAGCAATGAGCAGTTCTTC
TRBV7-9	TRBJ1-4	TRBD1	once	CASSFRQGGVEKLFF	TGTGCCAGCAGCTTTCGACAGGGCGGGGTCGAAAAACTGTTTTTT
TRBV5-1	TRBJ1-3	TRBD1	-	CASRTGTGSGNTIYF	TGCGCCAGCAGAACTGGGACAGGCTCTGGAAACACCATATATTTT
TRBV7-9	TRBJ1-2	TRBD1	-	CSSSTGTGTSERGYTF	TGTTCCAGCAGCACCGGGACAGGGACCTCGGAGCGGGGCTACACCTTC
TRBV12-5	TRBJ2-5	-	-	CASGLPNGGWETQYF	TGTGCTAGTGGTTTGCCCAACGGGGGTTGGGAGACCCAGTACTTC
TRBV19	TRBJ2-7	-	-	CASSIDSSKPYEQYF	TGTGCCAGTAGTATAGACAGTTCAAAACCCTACGAGCAGTACTTC
TRBV30	TRBJ2-1	TRBD2	-	CAWIWNGRVGEQFF	TGTGCCTGGATCTGGAACGGGAGGGTGGGTGAGCAGTTCTTC
TRBV21-1	TRBJ1-5	-	few	CASSKAQDNKNQPQHF	TGTGCCAGCAGCAAAGCCCAGGACAATAAGAATCAGCCCCAGCATTTT
TRBV5-4	TRBJ2-1	TRBD2	-	CASPGLAGHEQFF	TGTGCCAGCCCGGGACTAGCGGGACATGAGCAGTTCTTC
TRBV7-6	TRBJ2-1	TRBD2	few	CASSLMAGGDNEQFF	TGTGCCAGCAGCTTAATGGCGGGGGGGGACAATGAGCAGTTCTTC
TRBV19	TRBJ2-1	TRBD2	-	CASSMPILAGVYNEQFF	TGTGCCAGTAGTATGCCCATTCTAGCGGGGGTGTACAATGAGCAGTTCTTC
TRBV23-1	TRBJ1-2	-	few	CASSPQGPQGYGYTF	TGCGCCAGCAGCCCTCAGGGACCACAGGGCTATGGCTACACCTTC
TRBV2	TRBJ2-7	TRBD1	-	CASKKTGGQYF	TGTGCCAGCAAGAAGACAGGGGGACAGTACTTC
TRBV20-1	TRBJ1-2	-	-	CSASNVYGYTF	TGCAGTGCTAGTAATGTTTATGGCTACACCTTC
TRBV18	TRBJ1-1	TRBD1	-	CASSLHGTGDFRMNTEAFF	TGTGCCAGCTCACTACACGGGACAGGGGATTTCAGGATGAACACTGAAGCTTTCTTT
TRBV18	TRBJ2-5	-	-	CASSPLGGSRDGEETQYF	TGTGCCAGCTCACCCCTGGGAGGATCTCGGGATGGCGAAGAGACCCAGTACTTC
TRBV19	TRBJ2-7	TRBD2	-	CASSPTGGFSYEQYF	TGTGCCAGTAGTCCTACGGGAGGGTTTTCCTACGAGCAGTACTTC
TRBV10-1	TRBJ2-7	-	-	CASSEWALGEQYF	TGCGCCAGCAGTGAGTGGGCCCTGGGCGAGCAGTACTTC
TRBV19	TRBJ1-3	-	-	CASSIVEGPGNTIYF	TGTGCCAGTAGTATAGTGGAGGGTCCTGGAAACACCATATATTTT
TRBV6-4	TRBJ2-7	TRBD2	-	CASSDFTHKGLAGRGFGEQYF	TGTGCCAGCAGTGACTTCACCCATAAAGGCCTAGCGGGGAGGGGGTTTGGGGAGCAGTACTTC
TRBV29-1	TRBJ1-1	-	-	CSVEMVREAFF	TGCAGCGTTGAGATGGTAAGGGAGGCTTTCTTT
TRBV5-1	TRBJ2-5	-	-	CASSLDRTQETQYF	TGCGCCAGCAGCTTGGATAGGACACAAGAGACCCAGTACTTC
TRBV6-5	TRBJ2-5	-	-	CASSYWEGAQETQYF	TGTGCCAGCAGTTATTGGGAAGGGGCCCAAGAGACCCAGTACTTC
TRBV27	TRBJ2-3	TRBD2	-	CASRTRGGLSTDTQYF	TGTGCCAGCAGAACCCGGGGGGGCCTGAGCACAGATACGCAGTATTTT
TRBV4-1	TRBJ2-5	-	-	CASSQGEDLRRETQYF	TGCGCCAGCAGCCAAGGGGAGGATCTTAGAAGAGAGACCCAGTACTTC
TRBV6-1	TRBJ1-2	TRBD1	-	CASSAGQGFNYGYTF	TGTGCCAGCAGTGCGGGACAGGGGTTCAACTATGGCTACACCTTC
TRBV6-1	TRBJ2-7	TRBD1	-	CASSAPGQDIYEQYF	TGTGCCAGCAGTGCCCCGGGACAGGATATCTACGAGCAGTACTTC
TRBV5-1	TRBJ1-1	-	-	CASRLDGYTEAFF	TGCGCCAGCAGACTTGACGGGTACACTGAAGCTTTCTTT
TRBV7-9	TRBJ1-2	-	-	CASSLEWGGGYTF	TGTGCCAGCAGCTTAGAATGGGGGGGTGGCTACACCTTC
TRBV5-6	TRBJ2-1	TRBD2	-	CASSLWTGGIINEQFF	TGTGCCAGCAGCTTGTGGACGGGGGGGATCATCAATGAGCAGTTCTTC
TRBV5-6	TRBJ2-5	TRBD1	once	CASSLGQGETQYF	TGTGCCAGCAGCTTGGGACAGGGCGAGACCCAGTACTTC
TRBV6-1	TRBJ2-4	-	-	CASNPGLAILDIQYF	TGTGCCAGCAACCCAGGGCTAGCGATTTTGGACATTCAGTACTTC
TRBV7-2	TRBJ1-5	-	-	CASSLKGGANQPQHF	TGTGCCAGCAGCTTAAAAGGGGGGGCAAATCAGCCCCAGCATTTT
TRBV5-1	TRBJ1-6	-	few	CASSLQGVASPLHF	TGCGCCAGCAGCTTACAGGGTGTCGCTTCACCCCTCCACTTT
TRBV18	TRBJ1-6	TRBD1	-	CASSPQSTGLISPLHF	TGTGCCAGCTCACCACAATCGACAGGGCTCATCTCACCCCTCCACTTT
TRBV19	TRBJ1-2	-	-	CASSTQRGFSSEDYGYTF	TGTGCCAGTAGTACTCAAAGGGGGTTTAGTTCGGAAGACTATGGCTACACCTTC
TRBV7-3	TRBJ2-3	-	-	CASSWANTDTQYF	TGTGCCAGCAGCTGGGCCAACACAGATACGCAGTATTTT
TRBV21-1	TRBJ2-7	-	-	CASSKALATGPPYEQYF	TGTGCCAGCAGCAAAGCGCTTGCGACAGGACCACCCTACGAGCAGTACTTC
TRBV6-4	TRBJ1-4	-	medium-sized	CASSDIQATNEKLFF	TGTGCCAGCAGTGACATCCAGGCAACTAATGAAAAACTGTTTTTT
TRBV12-5	TRBJ2-3	TRBD2	-	CASGQLAGGPDTQYF	TGTGCTAGTGGTCAACTAGCGGGAGGGCCTGATACGCAGTATTTT
TRBV19	TRBJ2-1	TRBD2	-	CASSRVGTNYNEQFF	TGTGCCAGTAGTCGTGTTGGGACTAACTACAATGAGCAGTTCTTC
TRBV29-1	TRBJ1-1	TRBD1	once	CSVAQGVGNTEAFF	TGCAGCGTTGCTCAGGGGGTTGGGAACACTGAAGCTTTCTTT
TRBV6-5	TRBJ1-1	-	-	CASSESYRTEAFF	TGTGCCAGCAGTGAGAGCTACCGTACTGAAGCTTTCTTT
TRBV19	TRBJ1-5	-	-	CASSRQNSNQPQHF	TGTGCCAGTAGTAGACAGAATAGCAATCAGCCCCAGCATTTT
TRBV6-1	TRBJ2-7	TRBD1	-	CASRNRGTPSYEQYF	TGTGCCAGCAGGAACAGGGGGACTCCCTCCTACGAGCAGTACTTC
TRBV7-2	TRBJ1-2	-	-	CASSLVSAGGYGYTF	TGTGCCAGCAGCTTAGTTTCTGCCGGGGGGTACGGCTACACCTTC
TRBV5-6	TRBJ2-7	-	-	CASSLWSSYEQYF	TGTGCCAGCAGCTTATGGAGCTCCTACGAGCAGTACTTC
TRBV27	TRBJ1-6	-	few	CASSLLSGRADSPLHF	TGTGCCAGCAGTTTATTATCGGGCAGGGCAGATTCACCCCTCCACTTT
TRBV7-7	TRBJ2-7	-	-	CAPRGASTNYEQYF	TGTGCCCCCCGGGGGGCCTCAACTAACTACGAGCAGTACTTC
TRBV25-1	TRBJ2-1	-	once	CASGERYNEQFF	TGTGCCAGCGGAGAGAGGTACAATGAGCAGTTCTTC
TRBV4-3	TRBJ2-1	TRBD2	-	CASSQEGGDWSSYNEQFF	TGCGCCAGCAGCCAAGAGGGGGGGGACTGGTCTTCTTACAATGAGCAGTTCTTC